Shown below are 21 T cell receptor beta chains from a single sample sequenced in a study of somatic mutations in cytotoxic T cells in rheumatoid arthritis (dated by TCRdb to the late 2010s). The library was generated by the immunoSEQ multiplex PCR assay. Not all clones reach the TCRdb copy of this immuneACCESS table, which keeps in-frame sequences only. Checked studies attribute under half of the gap to unresolved V genes and leave the rest unexplained. The sample table lists over 9,000 clones, 73% of them with a count of one. The ten biggest clones cover 35% to 45% of the sample. The source material was CD8+ T cells sorted from blood. All receptors derive from a man between 60 and 75 years old in good health.

This clone turned up a few times. The chain links TRBV7-9 to TRBJ1-6, with D unresolved. With 1 base removed from V and 8 bases from J, the gap between germline ends came to 12 bases. The length of the CDR3 is 15 residues. Germline loops: CDR1 SEHNR, CDR2 FQNEAQ (reference sequence). DNA of the CDR3: TGTGCCAGCAGCTTAGGTGGGAGTGCATATTCACCCCTCCACTTT. Encoded protein: CASSLGGSAYSPLHF. Supplemented by reference TRBV7-9 and TRBJ1-6, the full variable domain reads DTGVSQNPRHKITKRGQNVTFRCDPISEHNRLYWYRQTLGQGPEFLTYFQNEAQLEKSRLLSDRFSAERPKGSFSTLEIQRTEQGDSAMYLCASSLGGSAYSPLHFGNGTRLTVT.

This clone was found once. The genes are TRBV19 and TRBJ1-5, with TRBD1 matching over 7 bases. The V segment lost 3 bases and the J segment 0 bases; nucleotides outside the gene matches: 5. The CDR3 consists of 16 residues. Per germline, CDR1 LNHDA and CDR2 SQIVND (reference sequence). CDR3 sequence (DNA): TGTGCCAGTAGTATTCAGGGGGTAGGTAGCAATCAGCCCCAGCATTTT. Protein: CASSIQGVGSNQPQHF.

In this sample, this clone turned up once. DNA for the CDR3: TGTGCCAGCAGCTTGGGCGGCGGGCCTTCACCCCTCCACTTT. Its translation is CASSLGGGPSPLHF. J is TRBJ1-6 and V is TRBV5-4; no clear D. This CDR3 is 14 amino acids long. V lost 0 bases and J lost 9, with 10 bases in between. Germline V gene sequence: CDR1 SGHNT, CDR2 YYREEE (reference sequence).

The V call is TRBV5-4, the J call TRBJ1-4; perhaps TRBD1 as D (6 bases). Germline V gene data show CDR1 as SGHNT and CDR2 as YYREEE (reference sequence). CDR3 size: 15 residues. Trimming took 4 bases from V and 5 from J, leaving 15 bases between them. In DNA form, the CDR3 reads TGTGCCAGCAGCATCAGGGGTTGGGGGAATGAAAAACTGTTTTTT. This gives the protein CASSIRGWGNEKLFF.

The CDR3 reads CASSLWGVDEQYF. The CDR3 DNA reads as TGTGCCAGCAGCTTATGGGGGGTCGACGAGCAGTACTTC. The V call is TRBV7-8, the J call TRBJ2-7; weak D call: TRBD2 (6 bases). Germline CDR1 reads SGHVS; CDR2 reads FQNEAQ. Trimming left V 2 bases short and J 5 bases short, with 10 bases between. This CDR3 region has 13 residues.

This clone was detected a few times. The V gene is TRBV4-3, the J gene TRBJ2-7, with D possibly being TRBD2 (5 bases). From germline, CDR1 is LGHNA and CDR2 YSLEER. CDR3 size: 13 residues. The V gene lost 4 bases and the J gene lost 3 bases, with 10 bases spanning the gap. The CDR3 region has the DNA TGCGCCAGCAGCCCAGCGGACGGCTACGAGCAGTACTTC. It specifies CASSPADGYEQYF.

V and J are TRBV21-1 and TRBJ1-4; the listed D gene, TRBD1, was not tested against the DNA. TRBV21-1 corresponds to a pseudogene. This CDR3 has 16 amino acids. The CDR3 bases are TGTGCCAGCAGAGGAAGACAGGCTAATTGGTGTGAAAAACTGTTTTTT. This codes for CASRGRQANWCEKLFF.

J is TRBJ2-6 and V is TRBV7-9; no clear D gene. The CDR3 is 15 amino acids. In germline, CDR1 is SEHNR, CDR2 FQNEAQ (reference sequence). V was shortened by 4 bases and J by 1 base, with 8 bases between the two germline ends. CDR3 nucleotides: TGTGCCAGCAGCTCGTGGGTATCTGGGGCCAACGTCCTGACTTTC. Its translation is CASSSWVSGANVLTF.

In its sample, this clone ranks as medium-sized. V gene TRBV4-1 combines with J gene TRBJ1-6, with 7 bases matching TRBD1. Losses at the gene ends were 1 base for V and 7 bases for J; bases not matched to a gene: 4. The germline V gene has CDR1 MGHRA and CDR2 YSYEKL. The CDR3 runs 15 residues. For the CDR3, the DNA is TGCGCCAGCAGCCAAGTTGCAGGGGGAAATTCACCCCTCCACTTT. Translating it yields CASSQVAGGNSPLHF.

This clone was seen a handful of times. The rearrangement joins TRBV19 to TRBJ1-5; unclear D gene. This CDR3 contains 13 residues. The ends were cut back, 0 bases at V and 11 bases at J, with 11 bases in the middle. Germline values: CDR1 LNHDA, CDR2 SQIVND (reference sequence). CDR3 sequence reads: CASSIDRAEAQHF. DNA of the CDR3: TGTGCCAGTAGTATAGATCGGGCGGAAGCCCAGCATTTT.

The V gene is TRBV28, the J gene TRBJ2-7; a weak D match, TRBD1 (5 bases). V lost 6 bases and J 7 bases, leaving 13 bases between the germline ends. The CDR3 length is 12 residues. Per the germline V gene, CDR1 is MDHEN and CDR2 is SYDVKM. For the CDR3, the DNA is TGTGCCAGCAGACCCCAGGGCCCTGAGCAGTACTTC. It translates to CASRPQGPEQYF.

The genes are TRBV11-2 and TRBJ2-7; the D gene is possibly TRBD1 (5 bases). V gave up 2 bases and J gave up 3 bases, with 17 bases separating them. The CDR3 is 16 amino acids. Germline CDR1 SGHAT, CDR2 FQNNGV. CDR3 in amino acids: CASSLQGMVGLYEQYF. The DNA for the CDR3 is TGTGCCAGCAGCTTACAGGGAATGGTTGGCCTCTACGAGCAGTACTTC.

The rearrangement uses TRBV4-3 and TRBJ2-2, with no clear D. This CDR3 spans 17 amino acids. The germline gives CDR1 LGHNA, CDR2 YSLEER. Trimming removed 1 base from V and 0 bases from J, with 12 bases in between. Here the CDR3 DNA reads TGCGCCAGCAGCCAAGTGGAGATACTGTCGAACACCGGGGAGCTGTTTTTT. Amino acid sequence: CASSQVEILSNTGELFF.

The chain is built from TRBV2 and TRBJ1-2; tentatively, D is TRBD1 (5 bases). There are 16 residues in the CDR3. Deletions cut 1 base from V and 6 bases from J, with 18 bases between. The germline CDR1 and CDR2 sequences are SNHLY and FYNNEI. CDR3: CASSEGPGPYQDGYTF. The CDR3 coding sequence is TGTGCCAGCAGTGAAGGGCCAGGGCCATACCAGGATGGCTACACCTTC.

J is TRBJ2-1 and V is TRBV4-3; tentatively, D is TRBD2 (6 bases). Trimming pared 4 bases from V and 4 bases from J, leaving 20 bases between. Germline V gene lookup returns CDR1 LGHNA and CDR2 YSLEER. The CDR3 is 17 residues long. CDR3 nucleotides: TGCGCCAGCAGCCTTAGAGTACTAGCCTTCTCTTACAATGAGCAGTTCTTC. Translated, it gives CASSLRVLAFSYNEQFF.

The chain couples TRBV11-2 to TRBJ2-7; 9 bases are a match to TRBD1. The CDR3 contains 19 residues. J was trimmed by 6 bases and V by 5 bases; bases with no gene match: 23. Germline lookup yields CDR1 SGHAT and CDR2 FQNNGV. In DNA form, the CDR3 reads TGTGCCAGCAGCGCCCAACCTTCCGTCGGGACAGGGCTATTCGTCGAGCAGTACTTC. Its translation is CASSAQPSVGTGLFVEQYF.

The rearrangement links TRBV5-1 to TRBJ2-7, with 7 bases fitting TRBD1. The ends lost 4 bases at V and 3 bases at J; junction bases unmatched: 7. The V gene's germline CDR1 is SGHRS and CDR2 YFSETQ. This CDR3 has 14 amino acids. CDR3 sequence reads: CASSLQGQDYEQYF. CDR3 coding DNA: TGCGCCAGCAGCCTACAAGGACAGGACTACGAGCAGTACTTC.

This sequence joins TRBV6-5 and TRBJ1-6, with 7 bases matching TRBD1. This CDR3 has 14 amino acids. CDR1 and CDR2 from the germline V gene are MNHEY and SVGAGI. V lost 6 bases and J lost 7; bases outside the gene matches: 6. The CDR3 here is CASRPNRGNSPLHF. The CDR3 nucleotides read TGTGCCAGCAGGCCAAACAGGGGAAATTCACCCCTCCACTTT.

The CDR3 loop reads CASSEGGGDTQYF. CDR3 coding DNA: TGTGCCAGCAGTGAGGGGGGGGGAGATACGCAGTATTTT. V is TRBV2 and J is TRBJ2-3, with TRBD2 matching over 7 bases. The CDR3 length is 13 residues. In germline, CDR1 is SNHLY, CDR2 FYNNEI. Trimming at V came to 3 bases and at J to 5 bases, leaving 2 bases not matched to a gene. Full variable domain (rest looked up from reference TRBV2 and TRBJ2-3): EPEVTQTPSHQVTQMGQEVILRCVPISNHLYFYWYRQILGQKVEFLVSFYNNEISEKSEIFDDQFSVERPDGSNFTLKIRSTKLEDSAMYFCASSEGGGDTQYFGPGTRLTVL.

Only one count was recorded for this clone. The chain employs TRBV6-5 and TRBJ2-2, with D possibly TRBD1 on 6 matching bases. The germline CDR1 and CDR2 sequences are MNHEY and SVGAGI. The CDR3 extends over 15 amino acids. The ends were cut back, 8 bases at V and 2 bases at J, with 15 bases in the middle. Written as DNA, the CDR3 is TGTGCCAGCCAATCCGGGACAACCAACACCGGGGAGCTGTTTTTT. Protein: CASQSGTTNTGELFF.

This sequence joins TRBV2 and TRBJ1-2; D might be TRBD1 (6 bases). Germline lookup yields CDR1 SNHLY and CDR2 FYNNEI. V was cut by 2 bases and J by 5 bases, with 18 bases left in between. The CDR3 extends over 16 amino acids. This CDR3 is CASSETQDSLLYGYTF. The CDR3 region has the DNA TGTGCCAGCAGTGAAACCCAGGACAGCCTCCTTTATGGCTACACCTTC.